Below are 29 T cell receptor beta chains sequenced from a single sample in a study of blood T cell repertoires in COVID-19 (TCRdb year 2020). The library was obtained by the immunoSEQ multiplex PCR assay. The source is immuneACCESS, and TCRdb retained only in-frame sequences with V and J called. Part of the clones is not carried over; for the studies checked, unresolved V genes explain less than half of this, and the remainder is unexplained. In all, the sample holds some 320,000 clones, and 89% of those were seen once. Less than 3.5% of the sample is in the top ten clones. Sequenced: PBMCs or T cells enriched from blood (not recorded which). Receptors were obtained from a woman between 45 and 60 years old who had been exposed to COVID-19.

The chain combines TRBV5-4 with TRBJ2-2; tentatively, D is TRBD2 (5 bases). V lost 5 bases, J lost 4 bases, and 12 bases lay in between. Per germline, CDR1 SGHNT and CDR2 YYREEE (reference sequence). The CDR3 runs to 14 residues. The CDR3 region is CASRPGKPTGELFF. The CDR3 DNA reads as TGTGCCAGCAGGCCCGGGAAACCCACCGGGGAGCTGTTTTTT.

The DNA for the CDR3 is TGCGCCAGCAGCTTGGAACTTTACACAGATACGCAGTATTTT. Translating gives CASSLELYTDTQYF. The genes are TRBV5-1 and TRBJ2-3; D is uncertain. Trimming removed 0 bases from V and 2 bases from J, with 7 bases in between. CDR3 length equals 14 residues. Germline loops: CDR1 SGHRS, CDR2 YFSETQ.

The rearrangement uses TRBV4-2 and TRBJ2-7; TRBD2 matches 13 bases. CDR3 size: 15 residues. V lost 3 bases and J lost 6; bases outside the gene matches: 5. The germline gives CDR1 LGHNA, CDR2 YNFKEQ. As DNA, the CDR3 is TGTGCCAGCAGCCAGGCGGGGACTAGCGGGGTCGAGCAGTACTTC. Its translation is CASSQAGTSGVEQYF.

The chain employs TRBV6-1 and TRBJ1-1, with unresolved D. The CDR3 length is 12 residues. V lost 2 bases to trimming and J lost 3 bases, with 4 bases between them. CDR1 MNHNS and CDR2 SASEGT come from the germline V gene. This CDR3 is CASSELYTEAFF. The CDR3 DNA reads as TGTGCCAGCAGTGAACTTTACACTGAAGCTTTCTTT.

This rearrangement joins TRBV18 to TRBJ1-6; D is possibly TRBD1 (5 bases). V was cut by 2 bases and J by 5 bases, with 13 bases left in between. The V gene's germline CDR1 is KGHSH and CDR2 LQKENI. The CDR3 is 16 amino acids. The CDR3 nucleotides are TGTGCCAGCTCACCAGGGGGGGGGATCGATAATTCACCCCTCCACTTT. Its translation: CASSPGGGIDNSPLHF.

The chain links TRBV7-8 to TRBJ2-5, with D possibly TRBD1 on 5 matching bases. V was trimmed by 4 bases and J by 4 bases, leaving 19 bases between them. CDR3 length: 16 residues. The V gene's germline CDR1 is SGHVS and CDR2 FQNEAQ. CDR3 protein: CASSSLSPHQGETQYF. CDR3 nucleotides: TGTGCCAGCAGCTCCCTTTCCCCGCACCAGGGAGAGACCCAGTACTTC. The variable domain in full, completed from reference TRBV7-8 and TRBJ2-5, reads GAGVSQSPRYKVAKRGQDVALRCDPISGHVSLFWYQQALGQGPEFLTYFQNEAQLDKSGLPSDRFFAERPEGSVSTLKIQRTQQEDSAVYLCASSSLSPHQGETQYFGPGTRLLVL.

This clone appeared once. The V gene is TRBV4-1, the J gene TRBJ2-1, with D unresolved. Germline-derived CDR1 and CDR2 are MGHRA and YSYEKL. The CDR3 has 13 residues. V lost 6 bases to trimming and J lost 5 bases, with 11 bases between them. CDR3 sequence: CASSRPTDNEQFF. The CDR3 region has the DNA TGCGCCAGCAGTCGCCCCACGGACAATGAGCAGTTCTTC.

CDR3 protein: CASGRGQYYEQYF. The CDR3 DNA sequence: TGTGCCAGCGGCAGAGGACAGTACTACGAGCAGTACTTC. V gene TRBV28 combines with J gene TRBJ2-7; tentatively, D is TRBD1 (6 bases). Trimming pared 8 bases from V and 3 bases from J, leaving 14 bases between. This CDR3 is 13 amino acids long. Looked up from germline, CDR1 is MDHEN and CDR2 is SYDVKM. Full variable domain (outside the CDR3, taken from reference TRBV28 and TRBJ2-7): DVKVTQSSRYLVKRTGEKVFLECVQDMDHENMFWYRQDPGLGLRLIYFSYDVKMKEKGDIPEGYSVSREKKERFSLILESASTNQTSMYLCASGRGQYYEQYFGPGTRLTVT.

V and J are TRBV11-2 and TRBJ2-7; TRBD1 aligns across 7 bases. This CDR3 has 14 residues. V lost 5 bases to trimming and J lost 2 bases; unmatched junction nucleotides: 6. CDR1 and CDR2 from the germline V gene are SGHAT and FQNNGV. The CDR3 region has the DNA TGTGCCAGCAGCACCTCCGGGACAGCCTACGAGCAGTACTTC. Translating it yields CASSTSGTAYEQYF.

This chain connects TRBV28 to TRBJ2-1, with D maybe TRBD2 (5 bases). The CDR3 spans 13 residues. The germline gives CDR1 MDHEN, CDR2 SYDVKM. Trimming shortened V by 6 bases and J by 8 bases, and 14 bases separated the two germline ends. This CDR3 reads CASSRAGRDEQFF. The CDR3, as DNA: TGTGCCAGCAGCCGCGCGGGCCGCGATGAGCAGTTCTTC.

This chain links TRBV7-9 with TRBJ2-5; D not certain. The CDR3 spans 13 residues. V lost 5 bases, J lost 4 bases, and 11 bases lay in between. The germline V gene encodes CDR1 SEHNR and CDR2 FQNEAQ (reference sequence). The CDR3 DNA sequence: TGTGCCAGCAGCACACAAACAGCAGAGACCCAGTACTTC. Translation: CASSTQTAETQYF.

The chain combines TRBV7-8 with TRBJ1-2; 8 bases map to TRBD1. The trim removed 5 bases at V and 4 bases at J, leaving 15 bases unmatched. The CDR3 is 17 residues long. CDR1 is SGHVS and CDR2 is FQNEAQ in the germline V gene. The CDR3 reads CASSLYGGQGASYGYTF. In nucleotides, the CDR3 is TGTGCCAGCAGCCTTTACGGCGGGCAGGGGGCTAGCTATGGCTACACCTTC.

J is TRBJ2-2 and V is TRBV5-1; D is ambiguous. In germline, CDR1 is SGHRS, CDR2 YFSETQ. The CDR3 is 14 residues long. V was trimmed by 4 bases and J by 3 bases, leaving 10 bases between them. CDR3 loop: CASSGLPDTGELFF. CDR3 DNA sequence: TGCGCCAGCAGCGGCCTCCCAGACACCGGGGAGCTGTTTTTT.

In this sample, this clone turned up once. The CDR3 nucleotides read TGTGCCAGTAGTACCCAACAGGGGACTGAAGCTTTCTTT. Translation: CASSTQQGTEAFF. The chain recombines TRBV19 with TRBJ1-1, with 7 nucleotides matching TRBD1. Unmatched junction bases numbered 4, after V lost 4 bases and J lost 5 bases. The CDR3 is 13 amino acids. Germline V CDR1 and CDR2: LNHDA, SQIVND (reference sequence).

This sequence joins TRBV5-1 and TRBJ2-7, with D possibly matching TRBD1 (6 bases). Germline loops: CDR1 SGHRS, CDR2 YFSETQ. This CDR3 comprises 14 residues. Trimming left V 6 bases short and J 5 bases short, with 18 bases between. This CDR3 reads CASKAGTQRDEQYF. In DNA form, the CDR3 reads TGCGCCAGCAAAGCCGGGACACAAAGGGACGAGCAGTACTTC.

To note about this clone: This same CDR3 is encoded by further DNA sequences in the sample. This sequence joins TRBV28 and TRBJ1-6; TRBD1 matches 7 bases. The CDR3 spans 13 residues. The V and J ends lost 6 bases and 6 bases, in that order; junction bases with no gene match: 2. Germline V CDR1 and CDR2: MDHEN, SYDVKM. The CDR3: CASRQGSNSPLHF. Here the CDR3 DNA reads TGTGCCAGCAGACAGGGGAGTAATTCACCCCTCCACTTT.

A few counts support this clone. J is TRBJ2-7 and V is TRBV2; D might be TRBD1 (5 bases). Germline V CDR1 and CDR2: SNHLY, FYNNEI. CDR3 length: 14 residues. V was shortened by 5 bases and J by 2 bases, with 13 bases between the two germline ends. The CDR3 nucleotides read TGTGCCAGCAGTTCTCCTTGGGGCACCTACGAGCAGTACTTC. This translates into CASSSPWGTYEQYF.

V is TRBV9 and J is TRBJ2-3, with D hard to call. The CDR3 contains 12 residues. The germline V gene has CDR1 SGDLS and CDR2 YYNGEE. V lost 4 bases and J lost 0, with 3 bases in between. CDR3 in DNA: TGTGCCAGCAGCCCTAGCACAGATACGCAGTATTTT. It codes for CASSPSTDTQYF.

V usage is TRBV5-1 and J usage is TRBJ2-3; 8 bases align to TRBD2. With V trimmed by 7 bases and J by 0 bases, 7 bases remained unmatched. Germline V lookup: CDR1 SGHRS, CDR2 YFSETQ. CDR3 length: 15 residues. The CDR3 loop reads CASGRSGGSTDTQYF. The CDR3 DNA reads TGCGCCAGCGGCCGCAGCGGGGGAAGCACAGATACGCAGTATTTT. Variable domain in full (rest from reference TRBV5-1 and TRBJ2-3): KAGVTQTPRYLIKTRGQQVTLSCSPISGHRSVSWYQQTPGQGLQFLFEYFSETQRNKGNFPGRFSGRQFSNSRSEMNVSTLELGDSALYLCASGRSGGSTDTQYFGPGTRLTVL.

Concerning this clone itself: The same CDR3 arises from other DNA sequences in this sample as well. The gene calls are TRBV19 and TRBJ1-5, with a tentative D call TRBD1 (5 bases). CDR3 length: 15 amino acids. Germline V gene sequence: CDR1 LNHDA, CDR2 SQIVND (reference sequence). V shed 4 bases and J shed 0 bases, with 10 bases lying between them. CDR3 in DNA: TGTGCCAGTAGTACCACGGGGGGTAGCAATCAGCCCCAGCATTTT. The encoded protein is CASSTTGGSNQPQHF.

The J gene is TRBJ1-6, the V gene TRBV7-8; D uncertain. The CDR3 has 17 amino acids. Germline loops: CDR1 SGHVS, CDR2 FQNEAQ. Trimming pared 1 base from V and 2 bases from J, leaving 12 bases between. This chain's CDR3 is CASSLDSPAAYNSPLHF. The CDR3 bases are TGTGCCAGCAGCTTAGATAGCCCGGCAGCCTATAATTCACCCCTCCACTTT.

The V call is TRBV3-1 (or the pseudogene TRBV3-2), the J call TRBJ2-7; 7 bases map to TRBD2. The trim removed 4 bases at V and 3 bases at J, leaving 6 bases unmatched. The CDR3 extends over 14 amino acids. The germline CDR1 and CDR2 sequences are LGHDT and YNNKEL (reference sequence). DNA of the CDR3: TGTGCCAGCAGCCTCAGGAGCGGGGTCTACGAGCAGTACTTC. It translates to CASSLRSGVYEQYF.

The CDR3 DNA reads as TGCAGTGCTAGTCGGGGGGGACCAGATACGCAGTATTTT. Protein product: CSASRGGPDTQYF. V gene TRBV20-1 combines with J gene TRBJ2-3, with 8 bases fitting TRBD2. The junction had 3 bases not matched to a gene; V was cut back by 3 bases and J by 4 bases. There are 13 residues in the CDR3. CDR1 DFQATT and CDR2 SNEGSKA come from the germline V gene (reference sequence).

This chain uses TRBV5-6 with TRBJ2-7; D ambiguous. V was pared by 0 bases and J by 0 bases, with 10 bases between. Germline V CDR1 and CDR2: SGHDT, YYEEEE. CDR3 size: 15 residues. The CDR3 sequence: CASSLVGENSYEQYF. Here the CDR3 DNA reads TGTGCCAGCAGCTTGGTTGGAGAAAACTCCTACGAGCAGTACTTC.

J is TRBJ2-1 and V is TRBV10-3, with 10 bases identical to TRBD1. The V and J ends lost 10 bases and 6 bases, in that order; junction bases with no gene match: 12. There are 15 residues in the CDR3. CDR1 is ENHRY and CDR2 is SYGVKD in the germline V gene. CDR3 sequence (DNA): TGTGCCACCTCGGGGACAGGGGTAACAATCAATGAGCAGTTCTTC. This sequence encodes CATSGTGVTINEQFF.

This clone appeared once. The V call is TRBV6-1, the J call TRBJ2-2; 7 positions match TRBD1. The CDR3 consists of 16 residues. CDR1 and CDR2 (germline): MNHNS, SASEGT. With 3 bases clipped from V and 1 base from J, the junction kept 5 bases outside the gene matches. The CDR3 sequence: CASSEGQLLNTGELFF. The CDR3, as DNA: TGTGCCAGCAGTGAGGGACAGCTTTTGAACACCGGGGAGCTGTTTTTT.

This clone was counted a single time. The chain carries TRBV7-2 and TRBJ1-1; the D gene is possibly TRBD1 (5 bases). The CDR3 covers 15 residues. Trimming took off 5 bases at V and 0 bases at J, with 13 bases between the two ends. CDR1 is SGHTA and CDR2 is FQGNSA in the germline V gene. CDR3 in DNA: TGTGCCAGCAGCGCCTTGGGGGGATTGAACACTGAAGCTTTCTTT. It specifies CASSALGGLNTEAFF.

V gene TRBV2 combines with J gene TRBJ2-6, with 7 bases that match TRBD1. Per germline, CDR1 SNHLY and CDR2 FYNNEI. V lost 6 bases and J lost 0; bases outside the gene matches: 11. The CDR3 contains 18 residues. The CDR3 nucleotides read TGTGCCAGCAGGGGGGCAGCAGGGGGTACCTCTGGGGCCAACGTCCTGACTTTC. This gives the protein CASRGAAGGTSGANVLTF.

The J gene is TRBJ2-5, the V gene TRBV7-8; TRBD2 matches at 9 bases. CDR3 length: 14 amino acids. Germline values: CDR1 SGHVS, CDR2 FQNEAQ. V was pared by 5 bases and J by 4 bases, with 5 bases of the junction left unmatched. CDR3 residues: CASSGGGAGETQYF. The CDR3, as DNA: TGTGCCAGCAGCGGCGGGGGGGCCGGAGAGACCCAGTACTTC.